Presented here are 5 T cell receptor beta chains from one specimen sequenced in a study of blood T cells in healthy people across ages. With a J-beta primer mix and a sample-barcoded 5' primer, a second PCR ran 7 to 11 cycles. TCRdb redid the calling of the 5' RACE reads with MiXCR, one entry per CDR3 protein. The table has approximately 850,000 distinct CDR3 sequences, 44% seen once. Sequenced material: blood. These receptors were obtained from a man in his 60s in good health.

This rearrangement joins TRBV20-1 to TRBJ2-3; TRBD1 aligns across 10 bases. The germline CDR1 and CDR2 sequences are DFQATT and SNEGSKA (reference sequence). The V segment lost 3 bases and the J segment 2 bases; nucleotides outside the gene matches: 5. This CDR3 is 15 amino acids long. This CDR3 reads CSASPTGGYTDTQYF. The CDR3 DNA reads TGCAGTGCTAGCCCGACAGGGGGCTACACAGATACGCAGTATTTT.

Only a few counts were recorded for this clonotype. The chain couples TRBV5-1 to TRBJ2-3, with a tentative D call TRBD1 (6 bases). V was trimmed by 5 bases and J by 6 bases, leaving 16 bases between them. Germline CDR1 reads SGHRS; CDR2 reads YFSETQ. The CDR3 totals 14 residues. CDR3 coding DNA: TGCGCCAGCAGGTATAGGGGGTCCCTGGATACGCAGTATTTT. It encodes CASRYRGSLDTQYF.

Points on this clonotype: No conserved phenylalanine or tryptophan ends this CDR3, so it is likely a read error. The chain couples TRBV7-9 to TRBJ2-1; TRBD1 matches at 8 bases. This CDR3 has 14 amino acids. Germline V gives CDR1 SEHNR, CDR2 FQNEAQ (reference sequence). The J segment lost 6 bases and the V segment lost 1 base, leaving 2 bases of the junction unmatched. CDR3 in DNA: TGTGCCAGCAGCTTAGGGACAGGGAGCAATGAGCAGTTCATC. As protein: CASSLGTGSNEQFI.

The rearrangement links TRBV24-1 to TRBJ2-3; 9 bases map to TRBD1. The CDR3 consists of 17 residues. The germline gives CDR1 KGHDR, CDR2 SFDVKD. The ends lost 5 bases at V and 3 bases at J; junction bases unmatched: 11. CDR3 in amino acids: CATSVPNRDRDTDTQYF. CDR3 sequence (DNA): TGTGCCACCAGTGTACCTAACCGGGACAGGGATACAGATACGCAGTATTTT.

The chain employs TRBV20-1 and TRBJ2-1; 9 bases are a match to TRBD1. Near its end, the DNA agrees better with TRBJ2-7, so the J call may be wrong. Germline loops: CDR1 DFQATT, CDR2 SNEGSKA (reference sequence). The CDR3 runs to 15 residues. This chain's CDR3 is CSAQGDREKHNEQYF. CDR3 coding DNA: TGCAGTGCCCAGGGGGACAGGGAGAAACACAATGAGCAGTACTTC.